Below, one T cell receptor (beta chain) is given with its context. Its cognate antigen is unknown. This sample was taken from a study of CD8+ T cells in alopecia areata. Overall study context: The SALT score measured affected scalp surface percentage in treated patients. Study-wide results and caveats: Scalp sample sequencing also detects resident alphabeta T cells of normal skin. Possibly because of HLA-related factors, TCR sharing was less clear across patients than in mice.

It was cDNA, reverse transcribed from extracted RNA, that served as the sequencing template. TCRdb's table, derived via immunoSEQ multiplex PCR, lists solely in-frame clones and lacks some. The table lists approximately 210,000 clones, approximately 72% of them singletons, with more than 1% in the top ten. Treatment meaning: oral pan-JAK inhibitor, 5-10 mg twice daily. PBMCs yielded sorted CD4+ and CD8+ T cells. This CDR3 has 16 residues. Per germline, CDR1 SGHRS and CDR2 YFSETQ. V was cut by 3 bases and J by 0 bases, with 14 bases left in between. This sequence was found in a human donor with alopecia areata. The specimen was CD4+ T cells sorted from blood, collected around week 42, from a patient treated with tofacitinib. This chain joins TRBV5-1 and TRBJ2-3; maybe TRBD1 (6 bases). The CDR3 here is CASSWSLRGSTDTQYF. CDR3 DNA sequence: TGCGCCAGCAGCTGGAGTCTCAGGGGTAGCACAGATACGCAGTATTTT.